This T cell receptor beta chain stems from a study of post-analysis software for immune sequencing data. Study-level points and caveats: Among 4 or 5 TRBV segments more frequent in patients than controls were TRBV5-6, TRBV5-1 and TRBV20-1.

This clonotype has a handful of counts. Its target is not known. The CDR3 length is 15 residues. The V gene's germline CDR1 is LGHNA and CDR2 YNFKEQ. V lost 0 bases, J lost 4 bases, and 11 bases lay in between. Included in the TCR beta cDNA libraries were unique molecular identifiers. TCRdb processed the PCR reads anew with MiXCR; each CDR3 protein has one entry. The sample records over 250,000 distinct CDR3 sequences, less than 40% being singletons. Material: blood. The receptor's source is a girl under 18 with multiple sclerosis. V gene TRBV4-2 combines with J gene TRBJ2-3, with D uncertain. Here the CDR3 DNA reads TGTGCCAGCAGCCAAGATTCCCGCCAGGCAGATACGCAGTATTTT. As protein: CASSQDSRQADTQYF.